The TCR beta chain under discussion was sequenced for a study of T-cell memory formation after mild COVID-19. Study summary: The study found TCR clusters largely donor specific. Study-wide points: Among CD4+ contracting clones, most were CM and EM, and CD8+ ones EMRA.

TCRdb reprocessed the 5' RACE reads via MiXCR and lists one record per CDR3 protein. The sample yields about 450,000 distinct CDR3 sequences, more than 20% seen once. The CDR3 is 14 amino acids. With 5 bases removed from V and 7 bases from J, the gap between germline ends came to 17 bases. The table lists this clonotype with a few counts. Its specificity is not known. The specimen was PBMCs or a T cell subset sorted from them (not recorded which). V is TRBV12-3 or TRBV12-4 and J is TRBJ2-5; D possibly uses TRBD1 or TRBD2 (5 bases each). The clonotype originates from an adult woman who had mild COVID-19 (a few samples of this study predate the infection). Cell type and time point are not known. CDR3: CASSRDGKYGTQYF. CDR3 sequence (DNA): TGTGCCAGCAGTCGGGACGGGAAATATGGGACCCAGTACTTC.